This is a list of T cell receptor beta chains from one sample in a study of blood T cell repertoires in COVID-19. Assay used: immunoSEQ multiplex PCR; TCRdb lists only in-frame clones, some missing. The sample holds about 65,000 clones; 85% to 95% are singletons and the top ten take around 2.6%. Input material: peripheral blood. The source is a man aged 65 to 79 with active COVID-19. Each CDR3 is given with its conserved first and last residue. The D gene is left open where the match is weak. Rows may omit the clone size; those that give it use once, few, many or a size class.

clone size,V gene,D gene,J gene,CDR3 DNA,CDR3 protein
NA,TRBV6-1,NA,TRBJ1-6,TGTGCCAGCAGTGAAGCACAGGTGAATTCACCCCTCCACTTT,CASSEAQVNSPLHF
NA,TRBV5-6,NA,TRBJ2-3,TGTGCCAGCAGCTTCCCCTTTAGCACAGATACGCAGTATTTT,CASSFPFSTDTQYF
NA,TRBV2,NA,TRBJ1-5,TGTGCCAGCAGTGGGCAGAGCAATCAGCCCCAGCATTTT,CASSGQSNQPQHF
NA,TRBV6-6,TRBD1,TRBJ2-1,TGTGCCAGCAGTCGGACAGGGAACAATGAGCAGTTCTTC,CASSRTGNNEQFF
NA,TRBV7-3,TRBD2,TRBJ2-3,TGTGCCAGCAGCCAAATCGGGGCTAGCGGGGAACCATGGGGTAGCACAGATACGCAGTATTTT,CASSQIGASGEPWGSTDTQYF
NA,TRBV6-1,TRBD2,TRBJ2-3,TGTGCCAGCAGTGGAATAGCGGGGGGCGGAGCAGATACGCAGTATTTT,CASSGIAGGGADTQYF
NA,TRBV19,NA,TRBJ2-2,TGTGCCAGTTGTGACGGGGGGAACACCGGGGAGCTGTTTTTT,CASCDGGNTGELFF
few,TRBV6-6,NA,TRBJ1-2,TGTGCCAGCACGAGTAACTATGGCTACACCTTC,CASTSNYGYTF
NA,TRBV19,TRBD2,TRBJ2-3,TGTGCCAGTAGTTCGTCAGGGACTAGCGGGGGCTTGGGAGATACGCAGTATTTT,CASSSSGTSGGLGDTQYF
NA,TRBV5-1,TRBD1,TRBJ2-1,TGCGCCAGCAGCTTGGAACAGGGGGTGTACAATGAGCAGTTCTTC,CASSLEQGVYNEQFF
NA,TRBV19,TRBD1,TRBJ1-6,TGTGCCAGTACGGACAGGACCAATTCACCCCTCCACTTT,CASTDRTNSPLHF
once,TRBV6-4,NA,TRBJ1-1,TGTGCCAGCAGTGACCAAGCCGGGTCTATGGCTTTCTTT,CASSDQAGSMAFF
NA,TRBV14,NA,TRBJ2-5,TGTGCCAGCAGCCAAGATACGGTCCAAGAGACCCAGTACTTC,CASSQDTVQETQYF
NA,TRBV14,TRBD1,TRBJ2-7,TGTGCCAGCAGCAAAACCGGGACAGGGGTTTCTGGTTACGAGCAGTACTTC,CASSKTGTGVSGYEQYF
NA,TRBV19,NA,TRBJ1-5,TGTGCCAGTAGTATAAAGGCAGGGTGGGGCGCAGAGCCCCAGCATTTT,CASSIKAGWGAEPQHF
NA,TRBV6-5,NA,TRBJ1-6,TGTGCCAGCAGAAAAAGCGACAGAGACAATTCACCCCTCCACTTT,CASRKSDRDNSPLHF
NA,TRBV19,TRBD1,TRBJ2-1,TGTGCCAGTAGTATATCAGGGGACAGGGCGAATAATGAGCAGTTCTTC,CASSISGDRANNEQFF
NA,TRBV5-4,TRBD1,TRBJ1-3,TGTGCCAGCAGCTTCGACCGGGGACAGAGCTCTGGAAACACCATATATTTT,CASSFDRGQSSGNTIYF
NA,TRBV7-8,TRBD2,TRBJ2-1,TGTGCCAGCAGCTCGGGACTAGTTAATGAGCAGTTCTTC,CASSSGLVNEQFF
NA,TRBV7-5,NA,TRBJ2-1,TGTGCCAGAAGCCCACAGGGTGAGCAGTTCTTC,CARSPQGEQFF
NA,TRBV12-3/TRBV12-4,NA,TRBJ2-3,TGTGCCAGCAGTTTAGGAGCTTCCCAGTATTTT,CASSLGASQYF
NA,TRBV6-5,TRBD2,TRBJ2-5,TGTGCCAGCAGCTTCGGGACTAGCAGGGAGACCCAGTACTTC,CASSFGTSRETQYF
NA,TRBV7-3,NA,TRBJ2-3,TGTGCCAGCACGGGCGGGGCCCGGGACGATACGCAGTATTTT,CASTGGARDDTQYF
NA,TRBV4-1,TRBD2,TRBJ2-3,TGCGCCAGCAGCCAACACACCGGGACTAGCCCCACAGATACGCAGTATTTT,CASSQHTGTSPTDTQYF
NA,TRBV6-2/TRBV6-3,NA,TRBJ1-2,TGTGCCAGCAGTAGACAGTTCTATGGCTACACCTTC,CASSRQFYGYTF
NA,TRBV29-1,NA,TRBJ2-6,TGCAGCGTTGAGCCCCGGAGGTCTGGGGCCAACGTCCTGACTTTC,CSVEPRRSGANVLTF
NA,TRBV2,NA,TRBJ1-3,TGTGCCAGCAGTGAGACCCAGGGGAGTGGAAACACCATATATTTT,CASSETQGSGNTIYF
NA,TRBV4-1,NA,TRBJ1-5,TGCGCCAGCAGCCAAGGAACAGGGTCGGGGCAGCCCCAGCATTTT,CASSQGTGSGQPQHF
once,TRBV3-1/TRBV3-2,NA,TRBJ2-3,TGTGCCAGCAGCTACACCACAGATACGCAGTATTTT,CASSYTTDTQYF
NA,TRBV9,NA,TRBJ1-2,TGTGCCAGCAGCGTAGTTACAGGCTATGGCTACACCTTC,CASSVVTGYGYTF
NA,TRBV4-1,NA,TRBJ2-6,TGCGCCAGCAGCCATAAAACCGGGACAAGGGACTCTGGGGCCAACGTCCTGACTTTC,CASSHKTGTRDSGANVLTF
NA,TRBV19,NA,TRBJ1-4,TGTGCCGGACATGTTAAGGGCGTCGCAACTAATGAAAAACTGTTTTTT,CAGHVKGVATNEKLFF